In its sample, the clone carrying this T cell receptor (beta chain) was seen many times. Its specificity is not known. Unfractionated whole blood yielded the extracted total RNA. The source of the sample is a study of human T cells and chemical hapten exposure. About the research overall: Variability of per-sample TCR yields stemmed mainly from small differences in pooled library volume. Study-wide results and limits: After DPC sensitization, TCRs above 1 in 1000 frequency showed no change.

The library tagged each cDNA molecule with unique molecular identifiers. TCRdb redid the calling of the 5' RACE reads with MiXCR, one entry per CDR3 protein. The data hold some 150,000 distinct CDR3 sequences, with 4.1% observed a single time. The V end lost 8 bases, the J end lost 5 bases, and 15 bases lay between the germline ends. The CDR3 spans 13 residues. The V and J genes are TRBV12-3 or TRBV12-4 and TRBJ2-5; D could derive from TRBD1 or TRBD2 (6 bases each). The source of this sequence is a female donor in good health. The chain's CDR3 is CASGGPGGETQYF. CDR3 bases: TGTGCCAGCGGGGGGCCTGGGGGGGAGACCCAGTACTTC.